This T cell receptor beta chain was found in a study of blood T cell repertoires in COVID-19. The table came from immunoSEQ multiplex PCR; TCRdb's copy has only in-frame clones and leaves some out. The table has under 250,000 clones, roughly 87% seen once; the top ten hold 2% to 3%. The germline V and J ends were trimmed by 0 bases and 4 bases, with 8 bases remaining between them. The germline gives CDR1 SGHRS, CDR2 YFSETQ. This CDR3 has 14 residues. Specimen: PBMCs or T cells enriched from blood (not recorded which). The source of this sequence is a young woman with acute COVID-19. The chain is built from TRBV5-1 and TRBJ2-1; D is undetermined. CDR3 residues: CASSLVPSYNEQFF. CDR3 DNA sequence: TGCGCCAGCAGCTTGGTGCCGAGTTACAATGAGCAGTTCTTC. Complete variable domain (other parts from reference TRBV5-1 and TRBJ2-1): KAGVTQTPRYLIKTRGQQVTLSCSPISGHRSVSWYQQTPGQGLQFLFEYFSETQRNKGNFPGRFSGRQFSNSRSEMNVSTLELGDSALYLCASSLVPSYNEQFFGPGTRLTVL.